The clone carrying this TCR beta chain occurred once. This sample stems from a study of control samples from healthy donors and cancer patients. Per germline, CDR1 MNHNY and CDR2 SVGAGI (reference sequence). Trimming cost V 5 bases and J 5 bases; bases outside gene matches: 5. This CDR3 spans 14 amino acids. Profiled with immunoSEQ multiplex PCR; TCRdb holds only in-frame clones, not every one. The sample includes approximately 82,000 clones, 70% to 90% of them seen just once. Input material: blood. The rearrangement uses TRBV6-6 and TRBJ1-4, with 7 bases identical to TRBD1. This TCR came from a man between 50 and 59 years old in good health. The CDR3 here is CASSRQGQNEKLFF. The DNA of the CDR3 is TGTGCCAGCAGTCGACAGGGACAAAATGAAAAACTGTTTTTT.